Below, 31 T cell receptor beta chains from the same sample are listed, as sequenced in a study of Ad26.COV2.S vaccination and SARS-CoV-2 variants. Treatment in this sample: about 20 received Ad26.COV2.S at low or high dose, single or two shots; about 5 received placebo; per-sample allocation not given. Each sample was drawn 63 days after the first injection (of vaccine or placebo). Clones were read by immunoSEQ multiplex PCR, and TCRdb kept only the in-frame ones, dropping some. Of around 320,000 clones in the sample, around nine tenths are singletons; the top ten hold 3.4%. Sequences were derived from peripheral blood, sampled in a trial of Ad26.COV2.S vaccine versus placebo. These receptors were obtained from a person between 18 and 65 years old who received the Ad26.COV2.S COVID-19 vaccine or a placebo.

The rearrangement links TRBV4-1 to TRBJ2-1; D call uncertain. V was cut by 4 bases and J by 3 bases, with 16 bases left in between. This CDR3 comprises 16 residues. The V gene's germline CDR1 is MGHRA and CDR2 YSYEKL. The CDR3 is CASSPPQPANYNEQFF. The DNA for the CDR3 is TGCGCCAGCAGCCCGCCACAGCCGGCTAACTACAATGAGCAGTTCTTC.

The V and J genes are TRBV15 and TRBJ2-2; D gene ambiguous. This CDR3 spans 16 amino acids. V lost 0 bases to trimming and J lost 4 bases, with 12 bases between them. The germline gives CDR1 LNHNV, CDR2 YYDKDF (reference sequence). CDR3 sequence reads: CATSRDGRIPTGELFF. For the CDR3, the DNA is TGTGCCACCAGCAGAGATGGCAGAATTCCCACCGGGGAGCTGTTTTTT.

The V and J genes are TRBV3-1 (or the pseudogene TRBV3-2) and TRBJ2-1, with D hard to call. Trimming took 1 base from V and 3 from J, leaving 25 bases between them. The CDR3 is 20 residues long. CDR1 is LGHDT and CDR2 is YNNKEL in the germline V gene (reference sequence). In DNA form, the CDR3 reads TGTGCCAGCAGCCAAGTAACTTATAAAGTATATTCCCCCGGCTACAATGAGCAGTTCTTC. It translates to CASSQVTYKVYSPGYNEQFF.

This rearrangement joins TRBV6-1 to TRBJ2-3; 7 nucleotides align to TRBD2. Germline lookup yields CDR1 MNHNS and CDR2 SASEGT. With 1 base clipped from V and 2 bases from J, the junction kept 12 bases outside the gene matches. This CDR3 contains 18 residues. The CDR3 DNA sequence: TGTGCCAGCAGTGAAGGGACTAGGATCTTAATGTTCACAGATACGCAGTATTTT. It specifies CASSEGTRILMFTDTQYF.

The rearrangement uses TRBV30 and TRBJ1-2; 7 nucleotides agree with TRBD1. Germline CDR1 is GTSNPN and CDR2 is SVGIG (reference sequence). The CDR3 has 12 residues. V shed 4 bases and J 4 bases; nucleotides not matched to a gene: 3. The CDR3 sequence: CAWTAGGYGYTF. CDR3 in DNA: TGTGCCTGGACGGCAGGGGGCTATGGCTACACCTTC.

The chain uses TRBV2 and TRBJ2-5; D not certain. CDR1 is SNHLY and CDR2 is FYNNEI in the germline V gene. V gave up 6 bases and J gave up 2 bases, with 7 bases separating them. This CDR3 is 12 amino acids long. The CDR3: CASSLGQETQYF. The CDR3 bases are TGTGCCAGCAGCCTAGGACAAGAGACCCAGTACTTC. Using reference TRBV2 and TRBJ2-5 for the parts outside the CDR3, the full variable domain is EPEVTQTPSHQVTQMGQEVILRCVPISNHLYFYWYRQILGQKVEFLVSFYNNEISEKSEIFDDQFSVERPDGSNFTLKIRSTKLEDSAMYFCASSLGQETQYFGPGTRLLVL.

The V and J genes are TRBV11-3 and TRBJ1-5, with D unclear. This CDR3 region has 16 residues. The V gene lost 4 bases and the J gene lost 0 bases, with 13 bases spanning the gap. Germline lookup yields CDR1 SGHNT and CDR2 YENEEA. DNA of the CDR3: TGTGCCAGCAGCTCCGAGGAGTACAATAGCAATCAGCCCCAGCATTTT. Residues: CASSSEEYNSNQPQHF. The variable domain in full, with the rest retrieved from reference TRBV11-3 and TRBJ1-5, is EAGVVQSPRYKIIEKKQPVAFWCNPISGHNTLYWYLQNLGQGPELLIRYENEEAVDDSQLPKDRFSAERLKGVDSTLKIQPAELGDSAVYLCASSSEEYNSNQPQHFGDGTRLSIL.

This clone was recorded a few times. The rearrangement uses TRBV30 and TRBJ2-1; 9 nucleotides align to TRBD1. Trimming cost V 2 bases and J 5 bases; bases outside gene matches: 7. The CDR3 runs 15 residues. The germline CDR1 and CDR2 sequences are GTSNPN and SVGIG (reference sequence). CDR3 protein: CAWSSGGQGNNEQFF. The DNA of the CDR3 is TGTGCCTGGAGTAGCGGAGGACAGGGGAACAATGAGCAGTTCTTC. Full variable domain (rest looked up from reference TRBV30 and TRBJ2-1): SQTIHQWPATLVQPVGSPLSLECTVEGTSNPNLYWYRQAAGRGLQLLFYSVGIGQISSEVPQNLSASRPQDRQFILSSKKLLLSDSGFYLCAWSSGGQGNNEQFFGPGTRLTVL.

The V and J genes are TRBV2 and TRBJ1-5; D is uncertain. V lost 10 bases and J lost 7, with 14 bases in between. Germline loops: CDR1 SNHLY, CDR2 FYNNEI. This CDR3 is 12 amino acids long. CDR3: CATSDPEQPQHF. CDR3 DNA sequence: TGTGCCACCTCTGACCCGGAGCAGCCCCAGCATTTT. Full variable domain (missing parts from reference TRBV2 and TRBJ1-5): EPEVTQTPSHQVTQMGQEVILRCVPISNHLYFYWYRQILGQKVEFLVSFYNNEISEKSEIFDDQFSVERPDGSNFTLKIRSTKLEDSAMYFCATSDPEQPQHFGDGTRLSIL.

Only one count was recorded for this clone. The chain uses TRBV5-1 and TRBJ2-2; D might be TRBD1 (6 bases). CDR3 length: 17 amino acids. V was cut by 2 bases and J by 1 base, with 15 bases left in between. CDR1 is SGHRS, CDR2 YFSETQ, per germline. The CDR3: CASSFGRGLENTGELFF. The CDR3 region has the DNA TGCGCCAGCAGCTTCGGCAGGGGTCTTGAGAACACCGGGGAGCTGTTTTTT.

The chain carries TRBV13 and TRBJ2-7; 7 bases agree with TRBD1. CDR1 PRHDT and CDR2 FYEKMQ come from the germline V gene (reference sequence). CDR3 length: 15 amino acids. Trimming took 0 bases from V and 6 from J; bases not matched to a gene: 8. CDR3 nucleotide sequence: TGTGCCAGCAGCTTAGGGGAAGGGGGCACTGGCGAGCAGTACTTC. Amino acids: CASSLGEGGTGEQYF.

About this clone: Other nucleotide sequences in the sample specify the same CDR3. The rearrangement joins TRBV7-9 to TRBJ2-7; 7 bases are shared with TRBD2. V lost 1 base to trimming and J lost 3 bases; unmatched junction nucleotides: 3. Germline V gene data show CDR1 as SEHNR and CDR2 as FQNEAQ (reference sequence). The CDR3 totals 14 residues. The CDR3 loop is CASSLGGGIYEQYF. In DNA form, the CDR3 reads TGTGCCAGCAGCTTAGGCGGGGGAATCTACGAGCAGTACTTC.

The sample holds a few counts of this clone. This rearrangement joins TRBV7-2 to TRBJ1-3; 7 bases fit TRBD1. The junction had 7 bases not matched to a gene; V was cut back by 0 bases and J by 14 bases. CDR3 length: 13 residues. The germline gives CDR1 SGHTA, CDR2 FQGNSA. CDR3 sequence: CASSLAGPGTVYF. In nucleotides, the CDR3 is TGTGCCAGCAGCTTAGCAGGACCCGGGACAGTATATTTT.

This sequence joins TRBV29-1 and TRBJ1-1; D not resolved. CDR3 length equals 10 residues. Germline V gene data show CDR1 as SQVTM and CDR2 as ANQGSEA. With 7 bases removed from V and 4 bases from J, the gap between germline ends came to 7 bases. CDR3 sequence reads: CSGRSTEAFF. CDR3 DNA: TGCAGCGGGCGGTCCACTGAAGCTTTCTTT. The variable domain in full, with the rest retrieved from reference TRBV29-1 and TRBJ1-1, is SAVISQKPSRDICQRGTSLTIQCQVDSQVTMMFWYRQQPGQSLTLIATANQGSEATYESGFVIDKFPISRPNLTFSTLTVSNMSPEDSSIYLCSGRSTEAFFGQGTRLTVV.

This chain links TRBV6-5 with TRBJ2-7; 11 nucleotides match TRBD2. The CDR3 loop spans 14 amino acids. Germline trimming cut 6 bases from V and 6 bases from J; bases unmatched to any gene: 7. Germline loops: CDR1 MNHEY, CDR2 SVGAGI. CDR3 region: CASRASGGSLEQYF. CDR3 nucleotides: TGTGCCAGCAGGGCTAGCGGGGGGTCCCTCGAGCAGTACTTC.

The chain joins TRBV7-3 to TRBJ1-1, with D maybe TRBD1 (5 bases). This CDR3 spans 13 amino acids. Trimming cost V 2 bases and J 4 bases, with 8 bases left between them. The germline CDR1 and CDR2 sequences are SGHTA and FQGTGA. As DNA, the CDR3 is TGTGCCAGCAGCTTAGGGGCGGCCACTGAAGCTTTCTTT. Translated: CASSLGAATEAFF. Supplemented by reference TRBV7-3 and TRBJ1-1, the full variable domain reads GAGVSQTPSNKVTEKGKYVELRCDPISGHTALYWYRQSLGQGPEFLIYFQGTGAADDSGLPNDRFFAVRPEGSVSTLKIQRTERGDSAVYLCASSLGAATEAFFGQGTRLTVV.

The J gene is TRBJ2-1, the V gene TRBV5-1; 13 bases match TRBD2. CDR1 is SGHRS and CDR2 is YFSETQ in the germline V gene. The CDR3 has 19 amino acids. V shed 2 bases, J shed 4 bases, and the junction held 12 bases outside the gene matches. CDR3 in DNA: TGCGCCAGCAGCTTACGTGAGACTAGCGGGGGGCCGGAGTACAATGAGCAGTTCTTC. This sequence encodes CASSLRETSGGPEYNEQFF.

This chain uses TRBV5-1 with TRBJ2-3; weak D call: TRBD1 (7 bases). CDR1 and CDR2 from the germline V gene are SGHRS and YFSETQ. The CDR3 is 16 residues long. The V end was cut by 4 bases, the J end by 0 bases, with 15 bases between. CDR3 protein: CASSPGQEGSTDTQYF. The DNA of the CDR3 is TGCGCCAGCAGCCCCGGACAGGAGGGGAGCACAGATACGCAGTATTTT.

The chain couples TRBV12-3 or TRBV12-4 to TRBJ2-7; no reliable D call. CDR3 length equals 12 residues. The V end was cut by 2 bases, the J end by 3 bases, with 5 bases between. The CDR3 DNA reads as TGTGCCAGCAGTTTATTTCTCTACGAGCAGTACTTC. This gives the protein CASSLFLYEQYF.

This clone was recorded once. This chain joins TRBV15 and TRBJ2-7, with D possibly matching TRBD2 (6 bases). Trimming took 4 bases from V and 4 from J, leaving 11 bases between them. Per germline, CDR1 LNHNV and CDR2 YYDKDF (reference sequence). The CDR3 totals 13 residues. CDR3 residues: CATSTELAYEQYF. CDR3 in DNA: TGTGCCACCAGCACCGAACTAGCTTACGAGCAGTACTTC.

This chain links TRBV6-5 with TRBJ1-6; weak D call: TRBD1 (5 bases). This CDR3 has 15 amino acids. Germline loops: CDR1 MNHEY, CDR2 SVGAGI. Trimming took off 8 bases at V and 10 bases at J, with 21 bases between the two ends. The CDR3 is CASRSHHDGGSPLHF. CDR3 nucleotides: TGTGCCAGCCGCTCTCATCATGACGGGGGGTCACCCCTCCACTTT.

The CDR3 DNA sequence: TGTGCCAGCAGTGAAAGGGTTACTGAAGCTTTCTTT. This encodes CASSERVTEAFF. The rearrangement links TRBV2 to TRBJ1-1; no clear D gene. There are 12 residues in the CDR3. Trimming left V 2 bases short and J 5 bases short, with 6 bases between. Germline assignment: CDR1 SNHLY and CDR2 FYNNEI.

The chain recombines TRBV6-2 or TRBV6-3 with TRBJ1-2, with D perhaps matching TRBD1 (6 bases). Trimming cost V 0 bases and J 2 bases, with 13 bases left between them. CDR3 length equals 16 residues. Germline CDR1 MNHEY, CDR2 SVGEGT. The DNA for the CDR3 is TGTGCCAGCAGTTACTCTTCGGGGGCGCGAAACTATGGCTACACCTTC. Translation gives CASSYSSGARNYGYTF.

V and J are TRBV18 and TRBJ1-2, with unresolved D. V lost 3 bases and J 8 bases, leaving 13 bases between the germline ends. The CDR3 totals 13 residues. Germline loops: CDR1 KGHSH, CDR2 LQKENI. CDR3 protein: CASSPAKLEGYTF. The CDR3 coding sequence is TGTGCCAGCTCACCGGCCAAACTGGAGGGCTACACCTTC.

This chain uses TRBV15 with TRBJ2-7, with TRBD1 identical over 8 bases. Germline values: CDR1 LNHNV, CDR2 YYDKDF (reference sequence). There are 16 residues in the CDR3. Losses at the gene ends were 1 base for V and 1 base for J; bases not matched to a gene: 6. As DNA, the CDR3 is TGTGCCACCAGCAGAGCCCGGACAGGGACTTCCTACGAGCAGTACTTC. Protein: CATSRARTGTSYEQYF.

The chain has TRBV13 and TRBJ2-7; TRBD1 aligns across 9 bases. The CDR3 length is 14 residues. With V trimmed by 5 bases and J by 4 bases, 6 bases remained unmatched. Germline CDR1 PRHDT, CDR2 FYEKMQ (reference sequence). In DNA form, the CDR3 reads TGTGCCAGCAGCCCCGGGACAGGGAGGTACGAGCAGTACTTC. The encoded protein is CASSPGTGRYEQYF.

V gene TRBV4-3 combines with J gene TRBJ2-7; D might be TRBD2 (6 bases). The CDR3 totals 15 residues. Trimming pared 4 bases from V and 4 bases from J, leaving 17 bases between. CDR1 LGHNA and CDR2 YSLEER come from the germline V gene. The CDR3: CASSPVPEGRYEQYF. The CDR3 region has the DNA TGCGCCAGCAGCCCGGTCCCGGAGGGGAGGTACGAGCAGTACTTC.

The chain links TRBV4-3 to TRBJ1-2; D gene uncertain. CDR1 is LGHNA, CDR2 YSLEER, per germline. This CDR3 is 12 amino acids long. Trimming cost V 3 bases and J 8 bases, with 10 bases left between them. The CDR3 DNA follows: TGCGCCAGCAGCCAGGAGACGGGAGGCTACACCTTC. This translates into CASSQETGGYTF.

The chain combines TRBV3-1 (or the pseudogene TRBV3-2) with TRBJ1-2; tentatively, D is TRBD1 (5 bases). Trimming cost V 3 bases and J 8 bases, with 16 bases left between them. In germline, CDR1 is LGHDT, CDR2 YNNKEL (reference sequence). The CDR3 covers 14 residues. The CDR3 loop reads CASSQGRFTSGYTF. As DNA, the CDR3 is TGTGCCAGCAGCCAGGGACGATTTACGAGCGGCTACACCTTC.

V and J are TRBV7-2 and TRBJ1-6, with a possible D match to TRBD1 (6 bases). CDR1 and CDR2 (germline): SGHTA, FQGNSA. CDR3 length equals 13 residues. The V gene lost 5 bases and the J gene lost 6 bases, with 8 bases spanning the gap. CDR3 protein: CASSPQGNSPLHF. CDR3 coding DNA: TGTGCCAGCAGCCCACAGGGTAATTCACCCCTCCACTTT. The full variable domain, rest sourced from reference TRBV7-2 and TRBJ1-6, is GAGVSQSPSNKVTEKGKDVELRCDPISGHTALYWYRQSLGQGLEFLIYFQGNSAPDKSGLPSDRFSAERTGGSVSTLTIQRTQQEDSAVYLCASSPQGNSPLHFGNGTRLTVT.

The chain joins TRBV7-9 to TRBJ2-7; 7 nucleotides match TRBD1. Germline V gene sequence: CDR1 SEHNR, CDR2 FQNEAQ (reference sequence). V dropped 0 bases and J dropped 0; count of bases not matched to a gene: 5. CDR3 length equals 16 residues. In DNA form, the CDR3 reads TGTGCCAGCAGCTTAGCACCAGGGGGATACTCCTACGAGCAGTACTTC. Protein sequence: CASSLAPGGYSYEQYF. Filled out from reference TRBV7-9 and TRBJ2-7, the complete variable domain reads DTGVSQNPRHKITKRGQNVTFRCDPISEHNRLYWYRQTLGQGPEFLTYFQNEAQLEKSRLLSDRFSAERPKGSFSTLEIQRTEQGDSAMYLCASSLAPGGYSYEQYFGPGTRLTVT.